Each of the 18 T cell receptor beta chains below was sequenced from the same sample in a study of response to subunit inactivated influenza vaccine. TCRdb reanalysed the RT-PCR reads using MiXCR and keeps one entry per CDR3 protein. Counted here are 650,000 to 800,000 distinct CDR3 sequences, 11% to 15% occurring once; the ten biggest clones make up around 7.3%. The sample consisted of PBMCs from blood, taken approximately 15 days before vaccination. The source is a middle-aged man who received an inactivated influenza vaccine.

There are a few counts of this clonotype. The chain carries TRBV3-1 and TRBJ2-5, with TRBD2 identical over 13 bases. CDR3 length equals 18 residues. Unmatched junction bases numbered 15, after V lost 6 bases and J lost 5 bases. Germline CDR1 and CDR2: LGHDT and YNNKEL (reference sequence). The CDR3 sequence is CASSRKLAGGPFGETQYF. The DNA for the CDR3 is TGTGCCAGCAGTCGAAAACTAGCGGGAGGGCCCTTCGGGGAGACCCAGTACTTC.

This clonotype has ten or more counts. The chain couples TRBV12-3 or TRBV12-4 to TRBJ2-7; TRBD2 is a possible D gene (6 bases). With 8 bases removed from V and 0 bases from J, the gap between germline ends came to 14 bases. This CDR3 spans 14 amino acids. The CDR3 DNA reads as TGTGCCAGCTCCCGAGCGGGTCCCTCCTACGAGCAGTACTTC. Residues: CASSRAGPSYEQYF.

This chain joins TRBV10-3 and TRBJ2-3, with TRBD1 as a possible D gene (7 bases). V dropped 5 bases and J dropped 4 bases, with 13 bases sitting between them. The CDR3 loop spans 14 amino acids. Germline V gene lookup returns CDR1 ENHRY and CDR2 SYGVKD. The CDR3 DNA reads TGTGCCATCAGTCGACAGGGACTCCCAGATACGCAGTATTTT. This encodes CAISRQGLPDTQYF.

In nucleotides, the CDR3 is TGTGCCAGCAGCTTACCCGGGACACTTCGCCCCGGGGAGCTGTTTTTT. Amino acids: CASSLPGTLRPGELFF. The gene calls are TRBV7-2 and TRBJ2-2; tentative D call: TRBD1 (6 bases). The CDR3 spans 16 residues. V was shortened by 2 bases and J by 6 bases, with 16 bases between the two germline ends. Germline values: CDR1 SGHTA, CDR2 FQGNSA.

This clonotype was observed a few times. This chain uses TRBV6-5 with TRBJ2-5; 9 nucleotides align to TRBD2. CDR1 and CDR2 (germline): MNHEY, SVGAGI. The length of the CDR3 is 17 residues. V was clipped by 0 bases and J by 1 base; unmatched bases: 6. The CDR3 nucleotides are TGTGCCAGCAGTTACTCGGAGCGGGGGGCCCTCCAAGAGACCCAGTACTTC. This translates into CASSYSERGALQETQYF.

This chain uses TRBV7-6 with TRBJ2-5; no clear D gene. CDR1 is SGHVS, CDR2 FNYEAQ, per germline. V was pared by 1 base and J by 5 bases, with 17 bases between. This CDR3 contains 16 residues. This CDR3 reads CASSLVGSLSLETQYF. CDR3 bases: TGTGCCAGCAGCTTAGTTGGCAGCCTCTCGCTGGAGACCCAGTACTTC.

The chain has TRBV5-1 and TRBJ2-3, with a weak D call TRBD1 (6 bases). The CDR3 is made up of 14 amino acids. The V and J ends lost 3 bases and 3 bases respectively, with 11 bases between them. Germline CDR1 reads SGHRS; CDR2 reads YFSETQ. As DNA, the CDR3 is TGCGCCAGCAGCTATAGTACAGGGACAGATACGCAGTATTTT. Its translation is CASSYSTGTDTQYF.

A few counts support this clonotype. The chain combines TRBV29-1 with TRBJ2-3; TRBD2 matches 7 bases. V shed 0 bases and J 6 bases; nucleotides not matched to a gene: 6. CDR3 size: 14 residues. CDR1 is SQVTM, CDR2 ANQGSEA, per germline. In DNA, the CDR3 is TGCAGCGTTGAAGATCTGGGGGGGGGGGATACGCAGTATTTT. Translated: CSVEDLGGGDTQYF.

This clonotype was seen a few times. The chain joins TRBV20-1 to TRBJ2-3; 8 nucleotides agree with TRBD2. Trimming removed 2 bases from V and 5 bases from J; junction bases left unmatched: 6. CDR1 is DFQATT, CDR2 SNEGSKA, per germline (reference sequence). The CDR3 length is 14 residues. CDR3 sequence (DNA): TGCAGTGCTAGAACTAGCGGAAAGGGAGATACGCAGTATTTT. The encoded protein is CSARTSGKGDTQYF.

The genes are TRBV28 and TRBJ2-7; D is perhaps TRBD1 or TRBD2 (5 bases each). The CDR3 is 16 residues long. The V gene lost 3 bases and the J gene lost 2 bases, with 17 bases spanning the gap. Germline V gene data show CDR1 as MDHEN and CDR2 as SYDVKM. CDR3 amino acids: CASSLNGAQGTYEQYF. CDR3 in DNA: TGTGCCAGCAGTTTGAACGGGGCTCAAGGGACCTACGAGCAGTACTTC. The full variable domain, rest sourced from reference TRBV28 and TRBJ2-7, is DVKVTQSSRYLVKRTGEKVFLECVQDMDHENMFWYRQDPGLGLRLIYFSYDVKMKEKGDIPEGYSVSREKKERFSLILESASTNQTSMYLCASSLNGAQGTYEQYFGPGTRLTVT.

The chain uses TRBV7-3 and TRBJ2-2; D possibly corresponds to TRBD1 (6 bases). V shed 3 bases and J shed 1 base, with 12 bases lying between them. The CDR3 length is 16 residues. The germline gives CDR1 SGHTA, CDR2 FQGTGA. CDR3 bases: TGTGCCAGCAGCTTCCTGGGACAACGGAACACCGGGGAGCTGTTTTTT. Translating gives CASSFLGQRNTGELFF.

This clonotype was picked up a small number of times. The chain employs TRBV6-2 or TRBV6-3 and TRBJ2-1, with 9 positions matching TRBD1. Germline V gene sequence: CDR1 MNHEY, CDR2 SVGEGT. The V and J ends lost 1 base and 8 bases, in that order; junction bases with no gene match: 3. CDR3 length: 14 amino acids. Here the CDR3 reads CASSYWDRDDEQFF. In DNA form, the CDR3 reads TGTGCCAGCAGTTACTGGGACAGGGACGATGAGCAGTTCTTC.

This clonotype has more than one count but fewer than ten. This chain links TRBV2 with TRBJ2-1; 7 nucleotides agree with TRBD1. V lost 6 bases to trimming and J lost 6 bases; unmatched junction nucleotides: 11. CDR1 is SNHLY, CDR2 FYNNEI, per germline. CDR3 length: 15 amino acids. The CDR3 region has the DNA TGTGCCAGCAGGACAGGGCCCGGTGAGGGCAATGAGCAGTTCTTC. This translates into CASRTGPGEGNEQFF. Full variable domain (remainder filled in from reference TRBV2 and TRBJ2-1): EPEVTQTPSHQVTQMGQEVILRCVPISNHLYFYWYRQILGQKVEFLVSFYNNEISEKSEIFDDQFSVERPDGSNFTLKIRSTKLEDSAMYFCASRTGPGEGNEQFFGPGTRLTVL.

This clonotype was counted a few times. The CDR3 is CASSQPWRGVGEQYF. CDR3 in DNA: TGTGCCAGCAGTCAACCCTGGAGGGGGGTGGGCGAGCAGTACTTC. J is TRBJ2-7 and V is TRBV27; D possibly uses TRBD1 or TRBD2 (6 bases each). CDR1 MNHEY and CDR2 SMNVEV come from the germline V gene (reference sequence). The germline V and J ends were trimmed by 5 bases and 6 bases, with 20 bases remaining between them. This CDR3 spans 15 amino acids.

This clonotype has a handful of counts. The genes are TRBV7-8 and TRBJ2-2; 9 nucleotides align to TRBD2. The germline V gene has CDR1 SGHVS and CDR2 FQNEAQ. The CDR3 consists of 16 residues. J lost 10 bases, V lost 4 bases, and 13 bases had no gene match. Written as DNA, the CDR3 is TGTGCCAGCAGCTCCAGTGGCGGGGGGGCCAGGGTGGAGCTGTTTTTT. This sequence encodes CASSSSGGGARVELFF. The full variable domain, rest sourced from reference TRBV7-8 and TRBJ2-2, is GAGVSQSPRYKVAKRGQDVALRCDPISGHVSLFWYQQALGQGPEFLTYFQNEAQLDKSGLPSDRFFAERPEGSVSTLKIQRTQQEDSAVYLCASSSSGGGARVELFFGEGSRLTVL.

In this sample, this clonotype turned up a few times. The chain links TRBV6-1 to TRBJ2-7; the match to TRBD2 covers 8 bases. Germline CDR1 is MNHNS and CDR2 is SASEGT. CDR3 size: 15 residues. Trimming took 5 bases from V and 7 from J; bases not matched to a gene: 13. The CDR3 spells CASSSSGTFGVEQYF. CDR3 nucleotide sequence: TGTGCCAGCAGTAGTAGCGGGACCTTCGGGGTGGAGCAGTACTTC.

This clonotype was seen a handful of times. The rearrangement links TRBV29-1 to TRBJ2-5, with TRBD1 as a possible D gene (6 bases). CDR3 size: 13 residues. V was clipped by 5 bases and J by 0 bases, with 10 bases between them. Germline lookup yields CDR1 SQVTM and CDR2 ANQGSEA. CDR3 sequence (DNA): TGCAGCGTTAGCAGGGGTTACCAAGAGACCCAGTACTTC. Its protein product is CSVSRGYQETQYF.

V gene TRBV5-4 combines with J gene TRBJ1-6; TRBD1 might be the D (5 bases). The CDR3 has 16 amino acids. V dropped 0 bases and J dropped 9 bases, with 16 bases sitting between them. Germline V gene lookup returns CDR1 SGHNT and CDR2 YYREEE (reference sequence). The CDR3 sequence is CASSLDSAGRFSPLHF. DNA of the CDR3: TGTGCCAGCAGCTTGGACAGCGCAGGGCGGTTTTCACCCCTCCACTTT.